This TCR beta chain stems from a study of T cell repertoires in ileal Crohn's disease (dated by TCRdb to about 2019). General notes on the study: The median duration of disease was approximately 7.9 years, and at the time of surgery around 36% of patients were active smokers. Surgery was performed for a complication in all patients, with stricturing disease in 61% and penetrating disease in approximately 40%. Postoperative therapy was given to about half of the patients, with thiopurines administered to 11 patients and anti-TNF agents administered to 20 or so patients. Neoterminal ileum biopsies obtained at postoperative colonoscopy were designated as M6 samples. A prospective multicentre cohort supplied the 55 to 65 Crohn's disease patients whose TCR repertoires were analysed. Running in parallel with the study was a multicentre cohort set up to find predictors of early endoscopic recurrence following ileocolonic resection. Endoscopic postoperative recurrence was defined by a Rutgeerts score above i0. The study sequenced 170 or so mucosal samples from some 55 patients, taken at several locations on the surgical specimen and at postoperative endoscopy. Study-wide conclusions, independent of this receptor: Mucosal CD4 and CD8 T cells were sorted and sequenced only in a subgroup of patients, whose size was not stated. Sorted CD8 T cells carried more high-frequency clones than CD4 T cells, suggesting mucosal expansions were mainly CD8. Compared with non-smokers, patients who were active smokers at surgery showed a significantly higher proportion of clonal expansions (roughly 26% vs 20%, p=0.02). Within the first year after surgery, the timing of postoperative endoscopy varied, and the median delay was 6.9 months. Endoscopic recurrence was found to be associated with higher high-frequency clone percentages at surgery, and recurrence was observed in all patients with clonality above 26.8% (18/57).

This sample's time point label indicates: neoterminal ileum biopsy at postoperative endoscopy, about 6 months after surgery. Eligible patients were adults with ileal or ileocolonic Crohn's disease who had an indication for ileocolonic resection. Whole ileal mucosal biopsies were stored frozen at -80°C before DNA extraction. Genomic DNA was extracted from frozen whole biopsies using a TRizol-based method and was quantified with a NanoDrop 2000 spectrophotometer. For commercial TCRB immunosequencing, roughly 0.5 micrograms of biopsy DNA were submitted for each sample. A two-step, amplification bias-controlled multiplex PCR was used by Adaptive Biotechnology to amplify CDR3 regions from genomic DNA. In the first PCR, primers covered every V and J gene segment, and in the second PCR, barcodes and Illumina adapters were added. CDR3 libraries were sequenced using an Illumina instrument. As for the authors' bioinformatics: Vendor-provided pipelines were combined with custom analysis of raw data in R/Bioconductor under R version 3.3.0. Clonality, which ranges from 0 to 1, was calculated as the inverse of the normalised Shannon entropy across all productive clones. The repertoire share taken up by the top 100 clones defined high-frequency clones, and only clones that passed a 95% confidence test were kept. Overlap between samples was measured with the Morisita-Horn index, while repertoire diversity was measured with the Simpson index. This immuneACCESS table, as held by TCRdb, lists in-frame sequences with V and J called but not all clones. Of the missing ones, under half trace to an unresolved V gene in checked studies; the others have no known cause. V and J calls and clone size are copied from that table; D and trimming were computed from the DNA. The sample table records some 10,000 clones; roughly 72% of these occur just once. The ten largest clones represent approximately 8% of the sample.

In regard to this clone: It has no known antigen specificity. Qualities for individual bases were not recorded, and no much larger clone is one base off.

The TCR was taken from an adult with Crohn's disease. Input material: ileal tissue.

The DNA sequence reads TGTGCCAGCAGCTCCGTCCTGATTAGCGGGAGCGAGACCCAGTACTTC. It encodes CASSSVLISGSETQYF. This receptor chain uses TRBV7-2 and TRBJ2-5; TRBD2 fits 9 bases in the junction. CDR1 and CDR2 (SGHTA, FQGNSA) derive from the germline V gene. At the junction V is shortened by 4 bases and J by 5 bases; bases outside the gene matches: 11. The CDR3 has 16 amino acids, counting the end cysteine and phenylalanine. The DNA shown is the 48-base CDR3, in frame from base 1.